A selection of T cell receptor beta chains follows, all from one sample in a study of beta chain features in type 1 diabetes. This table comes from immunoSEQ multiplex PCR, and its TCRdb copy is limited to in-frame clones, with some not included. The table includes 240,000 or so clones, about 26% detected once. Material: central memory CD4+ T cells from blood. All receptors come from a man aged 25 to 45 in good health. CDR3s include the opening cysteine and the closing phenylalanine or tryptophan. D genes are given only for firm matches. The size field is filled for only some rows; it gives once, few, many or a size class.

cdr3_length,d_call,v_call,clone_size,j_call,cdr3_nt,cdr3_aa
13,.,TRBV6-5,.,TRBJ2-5,TGTGCCAGCAGTTACACGGCCCAAGAGACCCAGTACTTC,CASSYTAQETQYF
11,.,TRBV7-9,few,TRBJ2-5,TGTGCCTATCTTAGCGGAGAGACCCAGTACTTC,CAYLSGETQYF
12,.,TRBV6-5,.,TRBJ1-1,TGCGCAACCTCACAGGGCACCCGAGAAGCTTTCTTT,CATSQGTREAFF
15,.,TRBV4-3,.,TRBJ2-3,TGCGCCAGCAGCCAACGCAGCGGACGCACAGATACGCAGTATTTT,CASSQRSGRTDTQYF
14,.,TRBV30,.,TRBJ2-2,TGTGCCTGGAGCGCGGCGGCGAACACCGGGGAGCTGTTTTTT,CAWSAAANTGELFF
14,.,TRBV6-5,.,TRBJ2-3,TGTGCCAGCAGTTACTTTCGGGGCACAGATACGCAGTATTTT,CASSYFRGTDTQYF
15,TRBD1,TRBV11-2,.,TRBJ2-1,TGTGCCAGCAGCTTAGGACAGGGCGTTTACAATGAGCAGTTCTTC,CASSLGQGVYNEQFF
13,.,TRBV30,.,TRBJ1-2,TGTGCCTGGAAGGCAGCGGAAGGCTATGGCTACACCTTC,CAWKAAEGYGYTF
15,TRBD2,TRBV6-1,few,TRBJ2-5,TGTGCCAGCAGTGATGGGGGGAGGGTAAGGGAGACCCAGTACTTC,CASSDGGRVRETQYF
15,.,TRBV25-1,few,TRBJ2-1,TGTGCCAGCAGTGCCTCCGGGACTCCACATGCTGAGCAGTTCTTC,CASSASGTPHAEQFF
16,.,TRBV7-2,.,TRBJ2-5,TGTGCCAGCAGCTCATTGCGTAAGGGGACCCAAGAGACCCAGTACTTC,CASSSLRKGTQETQYF
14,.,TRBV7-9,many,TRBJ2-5,TGTGCCAGCAGCTTACTTGTGAATCAAGAGACCCAGTACTTC,CASSLLVNQETQYF
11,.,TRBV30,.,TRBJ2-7,TGTGCCTGGAGTGGGGACTACGAGCAGTACTTC,CAWSGDYEQYF
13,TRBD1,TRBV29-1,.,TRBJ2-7,TGCAGCGGCCTAGGACAGGGTGGCTACGAGCAGTACTTC,CSGLGQGGYEQYF
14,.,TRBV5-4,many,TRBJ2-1,TGTGCCAGCAGCTTGGGGAGGTCCTACAATGAGCAGTTCTTC,CASSLGRSYNEQFF
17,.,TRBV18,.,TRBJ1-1,TGTGCCAGCTCACCGTCGCAGGGGCAGAAAATGAACACTGAAGCTTTCTTT,CASSPSQGQKMNTEAFF
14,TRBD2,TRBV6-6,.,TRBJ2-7,TGTGCCAGCAGTTACTCTAGCGGGGTCTACGAGCAGTACTTC,CASSYSSGVYEQYF
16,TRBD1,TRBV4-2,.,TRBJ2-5,TGTGCCAGCAGCCAGGTTGGGGGACAGGGCCAAGAGACCCAGTACTTC,CASSQVGGQGQETQYF
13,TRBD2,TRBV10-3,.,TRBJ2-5,TGTGCCACCCATAGCGGGAGTAGGGAGACCCAGTACTTC,CATHSGSRETQYF
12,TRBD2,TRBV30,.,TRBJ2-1,TGTGCCTACTTCTGGGGCGGGGGTGAGCAGTTCTTC,CAYFWGGGEQFF
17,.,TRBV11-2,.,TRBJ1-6,TGTGCCAGCAGCTTAGTGGCAGCTGTAAATGGTAATTCACCCCTCCACTTT,CASSLVAAVNGNSPLHF
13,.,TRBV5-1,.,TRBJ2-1,TGCGCCAGCGGACAGACTGTCCTCAATGAGCAGTTCTTC,CASGQTVLNEQFF
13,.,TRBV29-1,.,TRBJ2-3,TGCAGCGCCCGACTAAGGGGCACAGATACGCAGTATTTT,CSARLRGTDTQYF
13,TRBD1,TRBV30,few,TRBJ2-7,TGTGCCTGGAGCCGGGACAGGGGCCACGAGCAGTACTTC,CAWSRDRGHEQYF
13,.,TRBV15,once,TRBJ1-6,TGTGCCACCAGCAGGGGGGACGGATTACCCCTCCACTTT,CATSRGDGLPLHF
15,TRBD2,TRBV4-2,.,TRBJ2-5,TGTGCCAGCAGCCAAGATTTAGGGACTAGCGGGGCCCAGTACTTC,CASSQDLGTSGAQYF
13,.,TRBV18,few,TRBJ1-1,TGTGCCAGCTCACCACGCGGGGGGACTGAAGCTTTCTTT,CASSPRGGTEAFF
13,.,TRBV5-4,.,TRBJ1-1,TGTGCCAGCAGTGTTCAGTTGAACACTGAAGCTTTCTTT,CASSVQLNTEAFF
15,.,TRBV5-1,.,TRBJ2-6,TGCGCCAGCAGCAATGTCGTTTCTGGGGCCAACGTCCTGACTTTC,CASSNVVSGANVLTF
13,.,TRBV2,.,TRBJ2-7,TGTGCCACCTCAGGAGGGATTTCCTACGAGCAGTACTTC,CATSGGISYEQYF
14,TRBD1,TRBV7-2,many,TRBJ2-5,TGTGCCAGCAGCTCACAGGGGATCGGAGAGACCCAGTACTTC,CASSSQGIGETQYF
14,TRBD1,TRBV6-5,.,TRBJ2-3,TGTGCCAGCAGTCATCGACAGGGGACAGATACGCAGTATTTT,CASSHRQGTDTQYF
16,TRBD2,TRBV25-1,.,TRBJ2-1,TGTGCCAGCAGTTCTTTTAGCGGGGGCAGAGACAATGAGCAGTTCTTC,CASSSFSGGRDNEQFF
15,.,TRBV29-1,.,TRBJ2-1,TGCAGCGTTGAAGAAAGTGGGAGTGCATTCAATGAGCAGTTCTTC,CSVEESGSAFNEQFF
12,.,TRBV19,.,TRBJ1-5,TGTGCCAGTAGTATCGGCAGAGAGCCCCAGCATTTT,CASSIGREPQHF
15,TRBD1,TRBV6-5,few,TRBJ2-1,TGTGCCAGCAGTTACCCATCGACAGGGTACAATGAGCAGTTCTTC,CASSYPSTGYNEQFF
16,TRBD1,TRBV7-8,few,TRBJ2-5,TGTGCCAGCAGCTTAACTTACGGGACAGGGGGCGAGACCCAGTACTTC,CASSLTYGTGGETQYF
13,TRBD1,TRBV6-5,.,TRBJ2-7,TGTGCCAGCAGACCGTCGGGACAGTACGAGCAGTACTTC,CASRPSGQYEQYF
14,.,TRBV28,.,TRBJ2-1,TGTGCCAGCCAGGGGATTGGAGGCAACAATGAGCAGTTCTTC,CASQGIGGNNEQFF
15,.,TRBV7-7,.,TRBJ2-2,TGTGCCAGCAGCTTGAGTGGCGGAAACACCGGGGAGCTGTTTTTT,CASSLSGGNTGELFF
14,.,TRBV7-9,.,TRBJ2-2,TGTGCCATACGCCCCGCAGAGAACACCGGGGAGCTGTTTTTT,CAIRPAENTGELFF
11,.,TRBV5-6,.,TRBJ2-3,TGTGCCACCTCAAACACAGATACGCAGTATTTT,CATSNTDTQYF
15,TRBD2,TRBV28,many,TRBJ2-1,TGTGCCAGCAGTTTCGCTGGGACTAGCGACGGTGAGCAGTTCTTC,CASSFAGTSDGEQFF
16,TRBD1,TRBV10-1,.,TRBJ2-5,TGCGCCAGCAGCCCCGGGACAGGGGGGATTATGGAGACCCAGTACTTC,CASSPGTGGIMETQYF
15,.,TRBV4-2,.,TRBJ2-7,TGTGCCAGCAGCGGGGCGCGCGCTAGCTCCTACGAGCAGTACTTC,CASSGARASSYEQYF
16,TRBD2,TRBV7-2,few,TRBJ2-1,TGTGCCAGCAGCATCTCCGGGACTAGCGGGGTGAATGAGCAGTTCTTC,CASSISGTSGVNEQFF
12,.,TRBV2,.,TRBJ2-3,TGTGCCAGCGCCTTGCTAGCGAATACGCAGTATTTT,CASALLANTQYF
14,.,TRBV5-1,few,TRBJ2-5,TGCGCCAGCAGCTTGGATACCTTCCAAGAGACCCAGTACTTC,CASSLDTFQETQYF
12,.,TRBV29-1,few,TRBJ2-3,TGCAGCGGCCTCCTCCCAGGAGATACGCAGTATTTT,CSGLLPGDTQYF
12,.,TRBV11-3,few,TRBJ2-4,TGTGCCAGCAGCTCCTCCAGCAACATTCAGTACTTC,CASSSSSNIQYF
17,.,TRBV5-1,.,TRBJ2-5,TGCGCCAGCAGCCGAGCAGAGACAGCGGTTGAGGGAGAGACCCAGTACTTC,CASSRAETAVEGETQYF
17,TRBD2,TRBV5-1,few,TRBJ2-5,TGCGCCAGCAGCTTGGGGCTAGCGGGAGGGTACCAAGAGACCCAGTACTTC,CASSLGLAGGYQETQYF
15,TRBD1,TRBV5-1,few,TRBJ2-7,TGCGCCAGCAGCTTGGGACAGGGTAACTCCTACGAGCAGTACTTC,CASSLGQGNSYEQYF
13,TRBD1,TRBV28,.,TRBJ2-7,TGTGCCAGCAGACCGGGACAGGGTTACGAGCAGTACTTC,CASRPGQGYEQYF
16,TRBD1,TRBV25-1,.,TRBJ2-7,TGTGCCAGCAGTGACTCCTCGGGACAGGGGATATACGAGCAGTACTTC,CASSDSSGQGIYEQYF
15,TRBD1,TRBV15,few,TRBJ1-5,TGTGCCACCCATTTTGATGGACAGGGGAGTCAGCCCCAGCATTTT,CATHFDGQGSQPQHF
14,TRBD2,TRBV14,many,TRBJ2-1,TGTGCCAGCAGACCGGGACTAGCGGGAGGCGAGCAGTTCTTC,CASRPGLAGGEQFF